A single sample gave rise to the 29 T cell receptor beta chains below, sequenced in a study of CD8 T cells in Susac syndrome. RNA amounts of roughly 0.45 to 1 ug underwent reverse transcription with random hexamers. TCRdb re-derived calls from the immunoSEQ multiplex PCR reads in MiXCR, one entry per CDR3 protein. The sample contains about 240,000 distinct CDR3 sequences, 96% of which appear only once. The sample consisted of CD4+ T cells from PBMCs. Every receptor here comes from a human donor with Susac syndrome.

The chain is built from TRBV7-2 and TRBJ2-1, with D hard to call. Trimming left V 0 bases short and J 4 bases short, with 10 bases between. The CDR3 extends over 15 amino acids. CDR1 and CDR2 from the germline V gene are SGHTA and FQGNSA. This chain's CDR3 is CASSLAAAGYNEQFF. For the CDR3, the DNA is TGTGCCAGCAGCTTAGCGGCTGCTGGATACAATGAGCAGTTCTTC.

The chain recombines TRBV29-1 with TRBJ2-5, with a tentative D call TRBD2 (5 bases). The CDR3 spans 12 residues. Deletions cut 1 base from V and 4 bases from J, with 7 bases between. From germline, CDR1 is SQVTM and CDR2 ANQGSEA. CDR3 coding DNA: TGCAGCGTTGAAGTTGGAGGAGAGACCCAGTACTTC. The encoded protein is CSVEVGGETQYF.

The chain employs TRBV11-2 and TRBJ2-7, with 9 bases fitting TRBD2. After removal of 4 bases from V and 4 bases from J, the junction contained 2 bases not matched to a gene. The germline gives CDR1 SGHAT, CDR2 FQNNGV. The CDR3 is made up of 13 amino acids. CDR3 loop: CASSSLAGYEQYF. In nucleotides, the CDR3 is TGTGCCAGCAGCTCTCTAGCGGGGTACGAGCAGTACTTC.

This chain uses TRBV30 with TRBJ1-2; D is possibly TRBD1 (6 bases). This CDR3 is built from 16 residues. The V gene lost 3 bases and the J gene lost 6 bases, with 23 bases spanning the gap. Germline CDR1 is GTSNPN and CDR2 is SVGIG (reference sequence). This CDR3 is CAWRTHPGTPSNGYTF. CDR3 coding DNA: TGTGCCTGGAGGACGCACCCCGGGACACCGTCTAATGGCTACACCTTC.

This chain links TRBV30 with TRBJ1-2; TRBD1 aligns across 9 bases. This CDR3 is built from 14 residues. Germline lookup yields CDR1 GTSNPN and CDR2 SVGIG (reference sequence). The V and J ends lost 2 bases and 4 bases, in that order; junction bases with no gene match: 5. The CDR3 loop is CAWSSYRGRYGYTF. The DNA of the CDR3 is TGTGCCTGGAGTTCATACAGGGGGCGCTATGGCTACACCTTC.

This chain links TRBV5-4 with TRBJ2-7; D unclear. From germline, CDR1 is SGHNT and CDR2 YYREEE (reference sequence). The CDR3 runs 13 residues. V lost 0 bases and J lost 3, with 7 bases in between. The CDR3, as DNA: TGTGCCAGCAGCTTGGACGGGCTCTACGAGCAGTACTTC. This encodes CASSLDGLYEQYF.

The genes are TRBV29-1 and TRBJ2-3; D remains unclear. V was shortened by 7 bases and J by 3 bases, with 17 bases between the two germline ends. Germline V CDR1 and CDR2: SQVTM, ANQGSEA. The CDR3 loop spans 14 amino acids. The CDR3 DNA sequence: TGCAGCGCCTCCAGGCAGTTGTGGACAGATACGCAGTATTTT. Protein: CSASRQLWTDTQYF.

CDR3 sequence (DNA): TGCAGTGCTAGACAGGGTAGCCAGCCCCAGCATTTT. This translates into CSARQGSQPQHF. The chain couples TRBV20-1 to TRBJ1-5, with D perhaps matching TRBD1 (5 bases). V gave up 2 bases and J gave up 7 bases, with 9 bases separating them. Germline V gives CDR1 DFQATT, CDR2 SNEGSKA (reference sequence). This CDR3 contains 12 residues.

The chain links TRBV29-1 to TRBJ2-5; TRBD2 aligns across 7 bases. The CDR3 length is 12 residues. The germline CDR1 and CDR2 sequences are SQVTM and ANQGSEA. V lost 4 bases to trimming and J lost 5 bases; unmatched junction nucleotides: 4. CDR3 in DNA: TGCAGCGTTGGGGAGGGACGGGAGACCCAGTACTTC. As protein: CSVGEGRETQYF.

CDR3 in amino acids: CASSGYRDRVYEQYF. The CDR3 DNA is TGTGCCAGCAGTGGATACCGGGACAGGGTTTACGAGCAGTACTTC. The chain is built from TRBV28 and TRBJ2-7; the match to TRBD1 covers 9 bases. V shed 5 bases, J shed 4 bases, and the junction held 9 bases outside the gene matches. This CDR3 is 15 amino acids long. The V gene's germline CDR1 is MDHEN and CDR2 SYDVKM.

The V gene is TRBV7-9, the J gene TRBJ2-5, with no clear D. Trimming pared 7 bases from V and 1 base from J, leaving 7 bases between. The CDR3 spans 12 residues. Germline assignment: CDR1 SEHNR and CDR2 FQNEAQ (reference sequence). The CDR3 is CASTPLQETQYF. In DNA, the CDR3 is TGTGCCAGCACTCCGCTCCAAGAGACCCAGTACTTC.

This chain uses TRBV12-3 or TRBV12-4 with TRBJ2-5; perhaps TRBD1 as D (5 bases). Trimming shortened V by 5 bases and J by 4 bases, and 14 bases separated the two germline ends. The length of the CDR3 is 14 residues. The CDR3 spells CASSPTLGRETQYF. The CDR3 DNA sequence: TGTGCCAGCAGTCCAACTTTGGGGCGAGAGACCCAGTACTTC.

This sequence joins TRBV9 and TRBJ1-1; D remains ambiguous. CDR1 and CDR2 from the germline V gene are SGDLS and YYNGEE. The length of the CDR3 is 15 residues. With 0 bases removed from V and 1 base from J, the gap between germline ends came to 10 bases. CDR3 protein: CASSVGVDGNTEAFF. The DNA for the CDR3 is TGTGCCAGCAGCGTAGGGGTAGATGGGAACACTGAAGCTTTCTTT.

This clonotype was counted only a few times. The V and J genes are TRBV19 and TRBJ1-2, with 8 bases that match TRBD1. This CDR3 contains 13 residues. V shed 9 bases and J 7 bases; nucleotides not matched to a gene: 10. Germline CDR1 LNHDA, CDR2 SQIVND (reference sequence). Here the CDR3 reads CASADRVMGGYTF. The CDR3 DNA is TGTGCCAGCGCGGACAGGGTAATGGGTGGCTACACCTTC.

The V and J genes are TRBV2 and TRBJ2-2; weak D call: TRBD2 (6 bases). V was trimmed by 0 bases and J by 7 bases, leaving 12 bases between them. The germline CDR1 and CDR2 sequences are SNHLY and FYNNEI. CDR3 length: 15 amino acids. CDR3 sequence: CASSEAGLRSGELFF. The CDR3 region has the DNA TGTGCCAGCAGTGAAGCAGGACTACGCAGCGGGGAGCTGTTTTTT.

The V gene is TRBV6-1, the J gene TRBJ1-1; D possibly corresponds to TRBD1 (5 bases). This CDR3 region has 11 residues. Trimming stripped 11 bases from V and 4 bases from J, with 11 bases between. Germline assignment: CDR1 MNHNS and CDR2 SASEGT. CDR3 amino acids: CAEGESTEAFF. The CDR3 DNA is TGTGCCGAAGGGGAGAGCACTGAAGCTTTCTTT.

This chain connects TRBV24-1 to TRBJ2-5; no firm D call. The germline V gene encodes CDR1 KGHDR and CDR2 SFDVKD. The CDR3 sequence is 14 residues long. V was pared by 2 bases and J by 0 bases, with 6 bases between. The CDR3 region has the DNA TGTGCCACCAGTGATTCTAAAGACCAAGAGACCCAGTACTTC. Its translation: CATSDSKDQETQYF.

This chain uses TRBV7-2 with TRBJ2-5; 7 positions agree with TRBD2. The germline V gene encodes CDR1 SGHTA and CDR2 FQGNSA. V trimming: 1 base; J trimming: 1 base; junction bases outside the gene matches: 9. CDR3 length equals 17 residues. CDR3 nucleotides: TGTGCCAGCAGCTTAGGTTTTAGCGGGTTATCCCAAGAGACCCAGTACTTC. It yields the protein CASSLGFSGLSQETQYF.

V gene TRBV29-1 combines with J gene TRBJ1-2; 9 bases align to TRBD1. The junction had 9 bases not matched to a gene; V was cut back by 6 bases and J by 4 bases. Germline V gene lookup returns CDR1 SQVTM and CDR2 ANQGSEA. The CDR3 extends over 14 amino acids. For the CDR3, the DNA is TGCAGCGTCCCGGGACAGGGAGTGTTCTATGGCTACACCTTC. Translation: CSVPGQGVFYGYTF.

V usage is TRBV29-1 and J usage is TRBJ2-5, with D possibly being TRBD1 (6 bases). This CDR3 has 12 residues. Germline CDR1 SQVTM, CDR2 ANQGSEA. Trimming stripped 7 bases from V and 5 bases from J, with 14 bases between. CDR3 loop: CSGTQGSETQYF. In DNA form, the CDR3 reads TGCAGCGGTACACAGGGTTCGGAGACCCAGTACTTC.

The rearrangement joins TRBV20-1 to TRBJ1-5; 7 bases are a match to TRBD1. The CDR3 sequence is 13 residues long. The V and J ends lost 5 bases and 7 bases, in that order; junction bases with no gene match: 8. The germline V gene encodes CDR1 DFQATT and CDR2 SNEGSKA (reference sequence). CDR3 DNA: TGCAGTGCTCTAGACAGGGTAGACCAGCCCCAGCATTTT. It translates to CSALDRVDQPQHF.

This clonotype occurred a few times. CDR3 nucleotides: TGTGCCAGCATTCGGACTAGCGGCACAGATACGCAGTATTTT. Protein product: CASIRTSGTDTQYF. The chain couples TRBV12-3 or TRBV12-4 to TRBJ2-3; TRBD2 matches 9 bases. J was trimmed by 1 base and V by 7 bases; bases with no gene match: 3. The CDR3 covers 14 residues.

J is TRBJ1-2 and V is TRBV15, with TRBD1 as a possible D gene (5 bases). The CDR3 sequence is 16 residues long. Germline V gene lookup returns CDR1 LNHNV and CDR2 YYDKDF (reference sequence). Trimming cost V 1 base and J 2 bases, with 14 bases left between them. The CDR3 DNA is TGTGCCACCAGCAGAGGGAGGGGCACCTTCAACTATGGCTACACCTTC. It yields the protein CATSRGRGTFNYGYTF.

V is TRBV28 and J is TRBJ2-3; maybe TRBD2 (5 bases). The CDR3 totals 14 residues. Germline V lookup: CDR1 MDHEN, CDR2 SYDVKM. Trimming took 9 bases from V and 1 from J, leaving 14 bases between them. The CDR3: CASGRGQGTDTQYF. CDR3 DNA sequence: TGTGCCAGTGGTAGAGGGCAGGGCACAGATACGCAGTATTTT.

This chain links TRBV20-1 with TRBJ1-5; no firm D call. Trimming shortened V by 0 bases and J by 0 bases, and 12 bases separated the two germline ends. This CDR3 comprises 16 residues. Per germline, CDR1 DFQATT and CDR2 SNEGSKA (reference sequence). DNA for the CDR3: TGCAGTGCTAGAGAGGGTGTGTGGGATAGCAATCAGCCCCAGCATTTT. Amino acid sequence: CSAREGVWDSNQPQHF.

J is TRBJ2-3 and V is TRBV20-1; D is ambiguous. The CDR3 spans 14 residues. The V end was cut by 4 bases, the J end by 4 bases, with 15 bases between. CDR1 is DFQATT and CDR2 is SNEGSKA in the germline V gene (reference sequence). CDR3 sequence: CSAKTALSADTQYF. CDR3 DNA: TGCAGTGCTAAAACTGCGTTGTCGGCAGATACGCAGTATTTT.

The gene calls are TRBV4-1 and TRBJ1-5; D is undetermined. V was pared by 9 bases and J by 9 bases, with 15 bases between. CDR1 MGHRA and CDR2 YSYEKL come from the germline V gene. This CDR3 is built from 12 residues. The CDR3 spells CASRAGFGPQHF. CDR3 nucleotides: TGCGCCAGTCGGGCAGGTTTTGGGCCCCAGCATTTT.

The J gene is TRBJ2-3, the V gene TRBV5-1; 9 nucleotides match TRBD2. V dropped 7 bases and J dropped 6; count of bases not matched to a gene: 15. Per germline, CDR1 SGHRS and CDR2 YFSETQ. The CDR3 is made up of 16 amino acids. The chain's CDR3 is CASRGTSGRPADTQYF. In DNA, the CDR3 is TGCGCCAGCCGCGGAACCAGCGGGAGGCCCGCCGATACGCAGTATTTT.

The CDR3 DNA reads as TGTGCCAGCAGCTTAGGAGGGCCGACATTTTATCCCCAGCATTTT. Amino acids: CASSLGGPTFYPQHF. The chain is built from TRBV7-9 and TRBJ1-5; D is unresolved. CDR3 length: 15 amino acids. Germline values: CDR1 SEHNR, CDR2 FQNEAQ (reference sequence). V lost 1 base, J lost 10 bases, and 17 bases lay in between. The full variable domain, completed using reference TRBV7-9 and TRBJ1-5, is DTGVSQNPRHKITKRGQNVTFRCDPISEHNRLYWYRQTLGQGPEFLTYFQNEAQLEKSRLLSDRFSAERPKGSFSTLEIQRTEQGDSAMYLCASSLGGPTFYPQHFGDGTRLSIL.